The clone carrying this T cell receptor (beta chain) came up many times. This record belongs to a study of Graves' ophthalmopathy and Graves' hyperthyroidism. Amplifying from RNA transcripts, the study obtained TCR beta CDR3 regions. Second-round multiplex PCR followed a first-round RT-PCR using HTBI primers. TCRdb passed the multiplex PCR reads through MiXCR, listing each CDR3 protein once. Among around 1,200,000 distinct CDR3 sequences listed, 35% to 40% were seen once. This receptor was identified in an adult man with Graves' hyperthyroidism. The sample comprised peripheral blood or thyroid tissue (not recorded which).

The CDR3 bases are TGTGCCAGCAGTGAAGGCAGGAAGGAGACCCAGTACTTC. It translates to CASSEGRKETQYF. The chain has TRBV2 and TRBJ2-5; D is unclear. CDR3 length equals 13 residues. The V end was cut by 1 base, the J end by 5 bases, with 8 bases between. CDR1 and CDR2 from the germline V gene are SNHLY and FYNNEI.